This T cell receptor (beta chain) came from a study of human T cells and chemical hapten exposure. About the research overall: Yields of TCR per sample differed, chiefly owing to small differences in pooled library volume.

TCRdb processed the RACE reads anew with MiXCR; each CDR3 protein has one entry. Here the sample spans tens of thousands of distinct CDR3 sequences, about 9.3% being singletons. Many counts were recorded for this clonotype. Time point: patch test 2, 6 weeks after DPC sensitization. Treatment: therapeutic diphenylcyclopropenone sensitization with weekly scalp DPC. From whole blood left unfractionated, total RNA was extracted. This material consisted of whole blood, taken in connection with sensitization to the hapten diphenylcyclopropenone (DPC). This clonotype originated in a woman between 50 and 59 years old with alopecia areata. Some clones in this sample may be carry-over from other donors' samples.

DNA for the CDR3: TGCAGTGCTACCCTAGGTGATGAGCAGTTCTTC. As protein: CSATLGDEQFF. The genes are TRBV20-1 and TRBJ2-1; D is unresolved. Germline V lookup: CDR1 DFQATT, CDR2 SNEGSKA (reference sequence). There are 11 residues in the CDR3. The ends were cut back, 4 bases at V and 8 bases at J, with 9 bases in the middle.